This T cell receptor beta chain originates from a study of T cell repertoires in ileal Crohn's disease. The overall study: At surgery, approximately 33% of patients smoked, with median disease duration approximately 8 years.

This clone was seen only once. Its antigen is still unknown. The germline V and J ends were trimmed by 1 base and 3 bases, with 13 bases remaining between them. The CDR3 is made up of 16 amino acids. Germline CDR1 and CDR2: SGHRS and YFSETQ. Clones were read by immunoSEQ multiplex PCR, and TCRdb kept only the in-frame ones, dropping some. The repertoire includes over 25,000 clones, around 80% of them detected once, and 19% sits in the top ten. Study-level points and caveats: Sorted CD8 T cells held more high-frequency clones than CD4.

Adults with ileal or ileocolonic Crohn's disease and an indication for resection were eligible. Sequencing input: ileal tissue. This chain connects TRBV5-1 to TRBJ2-2; TRBD1 is a possible D gene (6 bases). The clonotype comes from an adult with Crohn's disease. CDR3 in amino acids: CASSLITGYDTGELFF. DNA of the CDR3: TGCGCCAGCAGCTTGATAACAGGGTACGACACCGGGGAGCTGTTTTTT.